The 2 T cell receptor beta chains listed next were all sequenced from one sample in a study of blood T cell repertoires in COVID-19. Sequencing was performed with immunoSEQ multiplex PCR; in TCRdb, only in-frame clones are kept and a portion is missing. The table includes about 370,000 clones, 89% detected once. Sequencing was carried out using peripheral blood. The source of these receptors is a woman in her thirties with COVID-19, enrolled during active disease.

DNA for the CDR3: TGTGCCAGCAGTTTCTCACAGAGTCCCTATGGCTACACCTTC. This gives the protein CASSFSQSPYGYTF. The rearrangement links TRBV28 to TRBJ1-2; D unclear. The germline CDR1 and CDR2 sequences are MDHEN and SYDVKM. V lost 3 bases and J 4 bases, leaving 12 bases between the germline ends. This CDR3 contains 14 residues.

The CDR3 spells CASSVAGTRRSDTQYF. CDR3 nucleotides: TGTGCCAGCAGCGTAGCCGGTACCCGGAGGTCAGATACGCAGTATTTT. This chain connects TRBV9 to TRBJ2-3, with D possibly being TRBD2 (5 bases). Germline loops: CDR1 SGDLS, CDR2 YYNGEE. Trimming took off 0 bases at V and 4 bases at J, with 15 bases between the two ends. This CDR3 is 16 amino acids long.